This T cell receptor (beta chain) was recovered during a study of metastatic and nonmetastatic thyroid tumors. How the authors handled the data: Researchers built a distant-metastasis classifier for papillary thyroid cancer that drew on CDR3 differences across clinicopathological groups. TCRdb re-analyzed the PCR reads using MiXCR. What appears here as the V and J calls and clone size reflects TCRdb's work, not the paper's. In the table there are around 19,000 clones, around 19% of which are singletons. By share of the sample, this clone is medium-sized (0.01 to 0.1%). Germline assignment: CDR1 MNHNS and CDR2 SASEGT. V dropped 8 bases and J dropped 9 bases, with 23 bases sitting between them. This CDR3 has 14 amino acids. Ahead of thyroid surgery, no patient had received treatment of any kind.

The chain combines TRBV6-1 with TRBJ2-7, with a tentative D call TRBD2 (7 bases). Sequenced sample: blood. The clonotype originates from a female donor with papillary thyroid cancer or a benign thyroid nodule (not recorded which). Some clones in this sample may be carry-over from other donors' samples. In DNA form, the CDR3 reads TGTGCCAGCTACGTGCGGGGGCTATTTTTTGGGCAGTACTTC. Its translation: CASYVRGLFFGQYF.